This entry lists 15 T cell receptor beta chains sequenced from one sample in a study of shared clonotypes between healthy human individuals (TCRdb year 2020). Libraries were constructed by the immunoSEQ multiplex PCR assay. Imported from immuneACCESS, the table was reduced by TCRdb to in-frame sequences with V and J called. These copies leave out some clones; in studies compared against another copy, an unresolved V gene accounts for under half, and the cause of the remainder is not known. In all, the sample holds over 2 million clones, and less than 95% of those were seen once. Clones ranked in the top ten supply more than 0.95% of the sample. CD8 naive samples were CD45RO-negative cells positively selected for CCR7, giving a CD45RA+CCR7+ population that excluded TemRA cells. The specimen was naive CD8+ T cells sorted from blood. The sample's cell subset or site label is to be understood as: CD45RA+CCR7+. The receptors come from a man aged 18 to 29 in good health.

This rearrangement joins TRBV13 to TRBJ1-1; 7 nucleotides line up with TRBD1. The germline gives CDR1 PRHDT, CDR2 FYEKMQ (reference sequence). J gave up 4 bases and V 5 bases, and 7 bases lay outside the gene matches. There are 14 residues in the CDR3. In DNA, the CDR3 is TGTGCCAGCAGCGCCCAAACAGGGGTCACTGAAGCTTTCTTT. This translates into CASSAQTGVTEAFF. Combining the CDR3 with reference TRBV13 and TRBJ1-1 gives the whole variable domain AAGVIQSPRHLIKEKRETATLKCYPIPRHDTVYWYQQGPGQDPQFLISFYEKMQSDKGSIPDRFSAQQFSDYHSELNMSSLELGDSALYFCASSAQTGVTEAFFGQGTRLTVV.

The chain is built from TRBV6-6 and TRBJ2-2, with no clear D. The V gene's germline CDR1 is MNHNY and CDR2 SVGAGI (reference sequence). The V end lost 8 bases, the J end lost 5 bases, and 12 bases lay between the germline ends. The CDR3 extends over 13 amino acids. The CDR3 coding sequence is TGTGCCAGCGGGGATGTGGGAACCGGGGAGCTGTTTTTT. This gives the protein CASGDVGTGELFF.

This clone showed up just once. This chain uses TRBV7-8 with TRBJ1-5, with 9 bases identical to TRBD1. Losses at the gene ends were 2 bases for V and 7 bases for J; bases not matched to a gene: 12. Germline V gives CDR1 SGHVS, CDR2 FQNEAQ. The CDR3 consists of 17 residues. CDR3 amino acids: CASSLSRTGDLSQPQHF. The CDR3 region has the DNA TGTGCCAGCAGCTTATCCCGGACAGGGGATCTTAGCCAGCCCCAGCATTTT. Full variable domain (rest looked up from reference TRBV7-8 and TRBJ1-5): GAGVSQSPRYKVAKRGQDVALRCDPISGHVSLFWYQQALGQGPEFLTYFQNEAQLDKSGLPSDRFFAERPEGSVSTLKIQRTQQEDSAVYLCASSLSRTGDLSQPQHFGDGTRLSIL.

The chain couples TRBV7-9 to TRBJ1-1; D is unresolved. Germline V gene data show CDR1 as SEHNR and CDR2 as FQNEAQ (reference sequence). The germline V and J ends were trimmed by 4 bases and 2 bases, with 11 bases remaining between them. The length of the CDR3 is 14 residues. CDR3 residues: CASSSPTENTEAFF. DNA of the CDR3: TGTGCCAGCAGCTCACCAACAGAAAACACTGAAGCTTTCTTT.

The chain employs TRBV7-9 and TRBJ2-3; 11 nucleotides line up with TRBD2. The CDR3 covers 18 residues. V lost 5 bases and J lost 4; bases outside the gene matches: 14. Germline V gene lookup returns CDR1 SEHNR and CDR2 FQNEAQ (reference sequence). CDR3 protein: CASSPALAGGPIADTQYF. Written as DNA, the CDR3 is TGTGCCAGCAGCCCTGCTTTAGCGGGGGGGCCCATCGCAGATACGCAGTATTTT. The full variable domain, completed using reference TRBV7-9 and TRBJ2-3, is DTGVSQNPRHKITKRGQNVTFRCDPISEHNRLYWYRQTLGQGPEFLTYFQNEAQLEKSRLLSDRFSAERPKGSFSTLEIQRTEQGDSAMYLCASSPALAGGPIADTQYFGPGTRLTVL.

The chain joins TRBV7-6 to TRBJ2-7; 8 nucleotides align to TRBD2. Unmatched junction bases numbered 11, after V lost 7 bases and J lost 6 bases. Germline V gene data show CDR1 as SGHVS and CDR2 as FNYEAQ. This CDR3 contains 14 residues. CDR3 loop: CASTPMAGGGEQYF. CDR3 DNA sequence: TGTGCCAGCACCCCTATGGCGGGAGGAGGCGAGCAGTACTTC.

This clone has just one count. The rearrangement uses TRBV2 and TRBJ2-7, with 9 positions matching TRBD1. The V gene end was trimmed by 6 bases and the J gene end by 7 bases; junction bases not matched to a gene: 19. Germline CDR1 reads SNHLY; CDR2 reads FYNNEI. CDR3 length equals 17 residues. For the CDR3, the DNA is TGTGCCAGCAGCGGATGGGACAGGGTGGTCCCGGGGATGGAGCAGTACTTC. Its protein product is CASSGWDRVVPGMEQYF. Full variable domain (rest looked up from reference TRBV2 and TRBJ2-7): EPEVTQTPSHQVTQMGQEVILRCVPISNHLYFYWYRQILGQKVEFLVSFYNNEISEKSEIFDDQFSVERPDGSNFTLKIRSTKLEDSAMYFCASSGWDRVVPGMEQYFGPGTRLTVT.

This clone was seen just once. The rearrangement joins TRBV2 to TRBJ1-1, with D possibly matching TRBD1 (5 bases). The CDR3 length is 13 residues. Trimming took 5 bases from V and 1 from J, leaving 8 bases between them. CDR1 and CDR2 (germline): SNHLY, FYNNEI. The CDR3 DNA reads TGTGCCAGCAGTACAGGCGCGAACACTGAAGCTTTCTTT. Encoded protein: CASSTGANTEAFF.

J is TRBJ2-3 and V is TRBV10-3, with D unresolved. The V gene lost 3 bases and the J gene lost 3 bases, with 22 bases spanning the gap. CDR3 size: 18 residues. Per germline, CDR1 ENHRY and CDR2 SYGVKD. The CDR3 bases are TGTGCCATCAGTGACCCCCCGGAACCGCGACTCCGAACAGATACGCAGTATTTT. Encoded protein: CAISDPPEPRLRTDTQYF.

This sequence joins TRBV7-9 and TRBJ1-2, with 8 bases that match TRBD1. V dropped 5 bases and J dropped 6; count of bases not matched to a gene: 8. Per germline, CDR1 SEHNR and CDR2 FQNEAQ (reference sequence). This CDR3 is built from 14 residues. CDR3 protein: CASSHPDRADGYTF. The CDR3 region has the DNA TGTGCCAGCAGCCATCCGGACAGGGCTGATGGCTACACCTTC.

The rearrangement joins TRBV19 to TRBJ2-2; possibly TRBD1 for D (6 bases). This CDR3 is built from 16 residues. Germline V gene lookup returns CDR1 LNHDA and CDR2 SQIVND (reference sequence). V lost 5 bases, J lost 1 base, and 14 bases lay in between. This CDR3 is CASSYPGQKNTGELFF. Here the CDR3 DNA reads TGTGCCAGTAGTTATCCGGGACAAAAGAACACCGGGGAGCTGTTTTTT.

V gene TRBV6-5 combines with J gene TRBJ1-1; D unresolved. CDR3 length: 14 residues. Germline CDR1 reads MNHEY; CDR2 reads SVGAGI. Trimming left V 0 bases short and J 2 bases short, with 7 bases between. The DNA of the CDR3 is TGTGCCAGCAGTTACTCCACGGACAACACTGAAGCTTTCTTT. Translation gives CASSYSTDNTEAFF.

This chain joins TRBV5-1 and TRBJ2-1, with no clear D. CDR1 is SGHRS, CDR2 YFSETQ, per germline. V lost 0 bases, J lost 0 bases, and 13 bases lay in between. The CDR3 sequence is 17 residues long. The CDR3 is CASSLVGFLSSYNEQFF. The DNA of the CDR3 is TGCGCCAGCAGCTTGGTGGGGTTCCTTAGCTCCTACAATGAGCAGTTCTTC.

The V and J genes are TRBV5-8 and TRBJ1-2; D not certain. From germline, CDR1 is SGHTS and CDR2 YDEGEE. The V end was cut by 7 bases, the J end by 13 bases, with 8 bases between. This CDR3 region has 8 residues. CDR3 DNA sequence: TGTGCCAGCTGGGCCGGCACCTTC. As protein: CASWAGTF.

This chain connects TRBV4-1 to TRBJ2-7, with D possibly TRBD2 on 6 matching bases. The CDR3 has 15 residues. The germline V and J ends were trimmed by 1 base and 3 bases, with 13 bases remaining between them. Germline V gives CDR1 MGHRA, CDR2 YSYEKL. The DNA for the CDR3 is TGCGCCAGCAGCCAAGCCCCGGGAGAGGGCTACGAGCAGTACTTC. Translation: CASSQAPGEGYEQYF.